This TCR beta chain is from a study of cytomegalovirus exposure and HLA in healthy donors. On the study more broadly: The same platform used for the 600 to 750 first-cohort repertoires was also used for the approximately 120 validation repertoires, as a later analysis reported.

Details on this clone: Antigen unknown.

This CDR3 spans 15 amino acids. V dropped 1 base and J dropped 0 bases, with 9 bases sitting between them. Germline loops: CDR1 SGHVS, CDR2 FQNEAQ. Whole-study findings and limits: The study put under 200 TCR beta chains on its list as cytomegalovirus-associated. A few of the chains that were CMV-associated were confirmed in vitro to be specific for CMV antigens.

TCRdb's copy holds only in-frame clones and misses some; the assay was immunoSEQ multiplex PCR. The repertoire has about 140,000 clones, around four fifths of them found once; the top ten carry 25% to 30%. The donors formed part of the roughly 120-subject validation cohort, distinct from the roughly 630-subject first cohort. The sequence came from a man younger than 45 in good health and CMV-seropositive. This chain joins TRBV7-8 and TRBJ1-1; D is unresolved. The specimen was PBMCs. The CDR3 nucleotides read TGTGCCAGCAGCTTAGTCTCAGGAATGAACACTGAAGCTTTCTTT. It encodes CASSLVSGMNTEAFF.